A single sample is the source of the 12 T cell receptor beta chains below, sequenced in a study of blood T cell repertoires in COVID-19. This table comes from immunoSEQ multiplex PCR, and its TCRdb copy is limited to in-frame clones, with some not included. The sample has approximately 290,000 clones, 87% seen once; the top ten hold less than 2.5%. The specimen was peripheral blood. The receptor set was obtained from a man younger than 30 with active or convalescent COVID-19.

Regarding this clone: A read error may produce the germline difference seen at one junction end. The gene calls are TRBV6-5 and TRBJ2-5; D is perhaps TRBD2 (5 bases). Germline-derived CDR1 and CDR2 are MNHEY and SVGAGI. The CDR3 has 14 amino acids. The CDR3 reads CATSYEGRAETQYF. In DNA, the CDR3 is TGTGCCACCAGTTACGAGGGCCGGGCGGAGACCCAGTACTTC.

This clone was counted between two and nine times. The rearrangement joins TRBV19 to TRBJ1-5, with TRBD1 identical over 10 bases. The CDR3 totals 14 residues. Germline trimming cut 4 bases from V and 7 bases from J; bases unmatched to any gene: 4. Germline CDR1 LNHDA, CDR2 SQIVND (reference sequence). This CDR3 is CASSRDRGAQPQHF. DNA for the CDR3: TGTGCCAGTAGTAGGGACAGGGGAGCGCAGCCCCAGCATTTT.

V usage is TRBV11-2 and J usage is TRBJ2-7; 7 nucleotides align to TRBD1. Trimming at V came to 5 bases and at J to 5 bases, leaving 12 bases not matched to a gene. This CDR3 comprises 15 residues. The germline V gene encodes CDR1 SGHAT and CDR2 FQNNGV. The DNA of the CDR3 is TGTGCCAGCAGCCAATATGACAGGGATCACCACGAGCAGTACTTC. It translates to CASSQYDRDHHEQYF.

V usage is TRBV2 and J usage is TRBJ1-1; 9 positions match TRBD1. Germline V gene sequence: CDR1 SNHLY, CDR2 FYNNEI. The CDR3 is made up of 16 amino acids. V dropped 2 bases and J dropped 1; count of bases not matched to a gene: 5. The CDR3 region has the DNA TGTGCCAGCAGTGAACCCCGGACAGGGGAGAACACTGAAGCTTTCTTT. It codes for CASSEPRTGENTEAFF. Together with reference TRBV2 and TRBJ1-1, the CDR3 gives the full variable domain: EPEVTQTPSHQVTQMGQEVILRCVPISNHLYFYWYRQILGQKVEFLVSFYNNEISEKSEIFDDQFSVERPDGSNFTLKIRSTKLEDSAMYFCASSEPRTGENTEAFFGQGTRLTVV.

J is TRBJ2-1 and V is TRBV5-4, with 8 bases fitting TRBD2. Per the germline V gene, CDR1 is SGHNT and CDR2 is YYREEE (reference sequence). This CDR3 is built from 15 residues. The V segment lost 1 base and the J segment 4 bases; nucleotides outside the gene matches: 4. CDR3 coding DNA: TGTGCCAGCAGCTTGCGAGCGGGAGCTTACAATGAGCAGTTCTTC. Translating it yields CASSLRAGAYNEQFF.

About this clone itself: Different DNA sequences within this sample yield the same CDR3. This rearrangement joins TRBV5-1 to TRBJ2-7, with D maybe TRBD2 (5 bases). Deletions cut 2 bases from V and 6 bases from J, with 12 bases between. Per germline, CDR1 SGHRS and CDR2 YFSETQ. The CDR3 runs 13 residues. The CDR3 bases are TGCGCCAGCAGCTTAGAGGGCCCGGGCGAGCAGTACTTC. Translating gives CASSLEGPGEQYF.

The CDR3: CASMSVSAGRYTF. Written as DNA, the CDR3 is TGTGCCAGTATGTCGGTGTCGGCAGGCCGCTACACCTTC. J is TRBJ1-2 and V is TRBV7-2; D unresolved. Germline loops: CDR1 SGHTA, CDR2 FQGNSA. With 9 bases removed from V and 9 bases from J, the gap between germline ends came to 20 bases. The CDR3 is 13 amino acids.

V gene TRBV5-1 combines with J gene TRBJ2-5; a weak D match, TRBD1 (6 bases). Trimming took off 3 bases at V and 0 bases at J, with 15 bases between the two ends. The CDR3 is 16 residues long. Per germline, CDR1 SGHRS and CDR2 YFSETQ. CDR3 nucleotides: TGCGCCAGCAGCTCTCAAGGGGGACCGTACCAAGAGACCCAGTACTTC. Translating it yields CASSSQGGPYQETQYF.

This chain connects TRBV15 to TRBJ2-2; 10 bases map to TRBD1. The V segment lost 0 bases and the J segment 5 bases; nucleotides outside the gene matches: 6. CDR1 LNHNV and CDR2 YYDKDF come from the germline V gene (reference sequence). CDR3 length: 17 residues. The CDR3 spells CATSRDRWDRGTGELFF. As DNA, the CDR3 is TGTGCCACCAGCAGAGATCGTTGGGACAGGGGTACCGGGGAGCTGTTTTTT.

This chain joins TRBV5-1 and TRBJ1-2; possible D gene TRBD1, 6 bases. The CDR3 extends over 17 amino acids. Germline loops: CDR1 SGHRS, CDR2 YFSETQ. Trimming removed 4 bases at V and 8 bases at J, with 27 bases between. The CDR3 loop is CASSLFGPGDVGGGYTF. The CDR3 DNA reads TGCGCCAGCAGCCTCTTTGGCCCAGGGGACGTAGGGGGAGGCTACACCTTC.

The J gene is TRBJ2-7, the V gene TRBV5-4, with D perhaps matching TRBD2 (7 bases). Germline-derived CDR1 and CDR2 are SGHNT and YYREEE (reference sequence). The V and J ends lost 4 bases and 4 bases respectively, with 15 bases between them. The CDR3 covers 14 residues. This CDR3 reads CASSLWGGEYEQYF. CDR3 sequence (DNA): TGTGCCAGCAGCCTTTGGGGGGGCGAGTACGAGCAGTACTTC.

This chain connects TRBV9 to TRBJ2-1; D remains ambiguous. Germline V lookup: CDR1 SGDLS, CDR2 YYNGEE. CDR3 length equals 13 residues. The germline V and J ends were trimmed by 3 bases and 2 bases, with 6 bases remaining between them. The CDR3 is CASSASTYNEQFF. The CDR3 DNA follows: TGTGCCAGCAGCGCCAGTACCTACAATGAGCAGTTCTTC.